The T cell receptor (beta chain) described here comes from a study of shared clonotypes between healthy human individuals. The CDR3 spans 16 residues. The germline gives CDR1 MDHEN, CDR2 SYDVKM. The V end was cut by 3 bases, the J end by 3 bases, with 18 bases between. Profiled with immunoSEQ multiplex PCR; TCRdb holds only in-frame clones, not every one. Of about 2.3 million clones listed, 80% to 95% are singletons. The chain uses TRBV28 and TRBJ2-7, with D possibly TRBD2 on 6 matching bases. Sequencing was done on a sample of naive CD4+ T cells from PBMCs. Subset noted: CD45RA+ positively selected. The receptor was derived from a man between 18 and 35 years old in good health. Some clones in this sample may be carry-over from other donors' samples. CDR3 sequence reads: CASSFWREIRIYEQYF. CDR3 DNA: TGTGCCAGCAGTTTTTGGCGGGAAATACGGATCTACGAGCAGTACTTC.